This T cell receptor (beta chain) was sequenced in a study of CD8 T cells in ankylosing spondylitis. The V gene lost 7 bases and the J gene lost 0 bases, with 31 bases spanning the gap. The CDR3 has 21 residues. CDR1 is LGHNA and CDR2 is YSLEER in the germline V gene. Ten or more counts support this clonotype. Antigen specificity is unknown. General study findings and limits: Ankylosing spondylitis blood appeared to be characterized by a TCR beta motif of 8 or 9 highly homologous variants.

From the 5' RACE reads, TCRdb called clonotypes with MiXCR, one entry per CDR3 protein. There are some 240,000 distinct CDR3 sequences in the sample; approximately 7.3% occur only once, and about 14% lies in the top ten. The rearrangement uses TRBV4-3 and TRBJ1-5, with D possibly TRBD1 on 5 matching bases. The source is a male donor with ankylosing spondylitis. The sequencing sample was made of blood, either unsorted or a sorted T cell fraction (not recorded which). The CDR3 region has the DNA TGCGCCAGCATCATCATATACAGGCCCCCTATATATCCCTATAGCAATCAGCCCCAGCATTTT. This sequence encodes CASIIIYRPPIYPYSNQPQHF.